Listed here is a single T cell receptor beta chain. The data were taken from a study of blood T cell repertoires in COVID-19. TCRdb's table, derived via immunoSEQ multiplex PCR, lists solely in-frame clones and lacks some. The sample gives about 110,000 clones, roughly four fifths of which show up once; more than 15% is in the top ten. The clonotype was recovered from a woman aged 55-69 years with acute or convalescent COVID-19. Material: peripheral blood.

The DNA of the CDR3 is TGTGCCAGTAACCGGGACAGTTATAATTCACCCCTCCACTTT. Translated, it gives CASNRDSYNSPLHF. V usage is TRBV2 and J usage is TRBJ1-6; 7 positions agree with TRBD1. Germline V gene sequence: CDR1 SNHLY, CDR2 FYNNEI. CDR3 size: 14 residues. J lost 4 bases, V lost 9 bases, and 6 bases had no gene match.